The clone carrying this T cell receptor (beta chain) was observed a handful of times. The PCR ran on 60 Vbeta and 13 Jbeta primers. Libraries were prepared by immunoSEQ multiplex PCR; TCRdb keeps only in-frame clonotypes and omits some of them. The table shows around 130,000 clones, with roughly three quarters occurring only once. The record originates from a study of cytomegalovirus exposure and HLA in healthy donors. The germline V gene encodes CDR1 SGHVS and CDR2 FQNEAQ. Trimming left V 4 bases short and J 0 bases short, with 19 bases between. This CDR3 contains 19 residues. Material: PBMCs. The genes are TRBV7-8 and TRBJ2-6; a weak D match, TRBD2 (6 bases). The sequence came from a woman aged 55-69 years in good health and CMV-seronegative. CDR3 DNA sequence: TGTGCCAGCAGCTCACCGACCGGGAGAGGGAACTCTGGGGCCAACGTCCTGACTTTC. Residues: CASSSPTGRGNSGANVLTF.